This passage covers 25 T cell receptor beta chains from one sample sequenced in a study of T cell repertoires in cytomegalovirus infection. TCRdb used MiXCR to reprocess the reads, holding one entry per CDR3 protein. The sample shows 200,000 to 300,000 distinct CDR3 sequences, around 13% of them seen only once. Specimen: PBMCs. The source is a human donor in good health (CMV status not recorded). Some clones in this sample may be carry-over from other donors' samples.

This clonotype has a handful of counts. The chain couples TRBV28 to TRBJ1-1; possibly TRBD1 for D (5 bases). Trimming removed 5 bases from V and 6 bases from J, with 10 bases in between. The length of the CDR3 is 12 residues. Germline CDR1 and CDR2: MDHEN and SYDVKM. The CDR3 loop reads CASSPGAPEAFF. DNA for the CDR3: TGTGCCAGCAGTCCCGGGGCCCCTGAAGCTTTCTTT.

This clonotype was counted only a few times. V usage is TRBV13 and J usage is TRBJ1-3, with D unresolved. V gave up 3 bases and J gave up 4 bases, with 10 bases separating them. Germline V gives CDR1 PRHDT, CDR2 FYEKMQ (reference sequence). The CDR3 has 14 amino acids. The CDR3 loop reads CASSFISAGNTIYF. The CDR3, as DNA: TGTGCCAGCAGCTTCATTTCGGCCGGAAACACCATATATTTT.

CDR3 sequence (DNA): TGTGCCAGCAGCTTTTCAGGGGCCACTGAAGCTTTCTTT. It yields the protein CASSFSGATEAFF. This chain joins TRBV7-9 and TRBJ1-1; possibly TRBD1 for D (6 bases). The V and J ends lost 3 bases and 4 bases respectively, with 9 bases between them. CDR1 and CDR2 from the germline V gene are SEHNR and FQNEAQ (reference sequence). The CDR3 has 13 amino acids.

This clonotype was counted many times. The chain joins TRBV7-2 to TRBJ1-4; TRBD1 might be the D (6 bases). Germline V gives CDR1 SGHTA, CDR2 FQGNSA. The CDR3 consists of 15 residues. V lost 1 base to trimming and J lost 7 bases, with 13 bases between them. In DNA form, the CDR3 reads TGTGCCAGCAGCTTAGAGTCCGGGGGCGGTGAAAAACTGTTTTTT. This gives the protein CASSLESGGGEKLFF.

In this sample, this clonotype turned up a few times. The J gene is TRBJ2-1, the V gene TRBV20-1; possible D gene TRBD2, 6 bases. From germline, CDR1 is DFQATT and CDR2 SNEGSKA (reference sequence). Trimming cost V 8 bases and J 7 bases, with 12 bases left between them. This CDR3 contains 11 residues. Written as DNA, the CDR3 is TGCAGTCGCATTGGGGGGAATGAGCAGTTCTTC. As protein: CSRIGGNEQFF.

The CDR3 protein is CATIDRVTVISNQPQHF. DNA of the CDR3: TGTGCCACCATAGACAGGGTTACCGTTATCAGCAATCAGCCCCAGCATTTT. The chain links TRBV28 to TRBJ1-5, with 7 bases fitting TRBD1. V gave up 10 bases and J gave up 1 base; unmatched junction bases: 16. Germline V gene sequence: CDR1 MDHEN, CDR2 SYDVKM. The CDR3 totals 17 residues. Using reference TRBV28 and TRBJ1-5 for the parts outside the CDR3, the full variable domain is DVKVTQSSRYLVKRTGEKVFLECVQDMDHENMFWYRQDPGLGLRLIYFSYDVKMKEKGDIPEGYSVSREKKERFSLILESASTNQTSMYLCATIDRVTVISNQPQHFGDGTRLSIL.

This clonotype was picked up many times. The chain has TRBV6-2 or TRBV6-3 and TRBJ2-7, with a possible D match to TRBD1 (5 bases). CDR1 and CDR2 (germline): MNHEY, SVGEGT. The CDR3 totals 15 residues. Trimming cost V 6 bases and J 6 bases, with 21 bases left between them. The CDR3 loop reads CASSWGSEAVREQYF. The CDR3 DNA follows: TGTGCCAGCAGCTGGGGCAGCGAGGCTGTACGCGAGCAGTACTTC.

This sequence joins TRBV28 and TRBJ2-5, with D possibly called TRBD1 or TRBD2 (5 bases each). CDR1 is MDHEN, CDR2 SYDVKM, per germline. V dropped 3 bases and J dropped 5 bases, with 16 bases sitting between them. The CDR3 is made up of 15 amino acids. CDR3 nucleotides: TGTGCCAGCAGTTTCGATGCAGGGAGTTTGGAGACCCAGTACTTC. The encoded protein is CASSFDAGSLETQYF.

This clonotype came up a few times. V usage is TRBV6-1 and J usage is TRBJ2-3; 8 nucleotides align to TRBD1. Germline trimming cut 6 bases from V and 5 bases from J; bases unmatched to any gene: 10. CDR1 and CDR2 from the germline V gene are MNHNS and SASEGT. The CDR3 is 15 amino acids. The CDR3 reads CASRKTTGVGDTQYF. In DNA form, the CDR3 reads TGTGCCAGCAGGAAAACGACAGGGGTGGGAGATACGCAGTATTTT.

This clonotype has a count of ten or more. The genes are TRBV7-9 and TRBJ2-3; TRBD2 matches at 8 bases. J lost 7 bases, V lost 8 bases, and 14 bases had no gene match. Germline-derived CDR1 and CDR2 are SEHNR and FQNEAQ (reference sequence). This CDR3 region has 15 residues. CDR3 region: CASALWRGADNTQYF. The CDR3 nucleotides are TGTGCCAGCGCACTCTGGCGGGGGGCTGACAATACGCAGTATTTT.

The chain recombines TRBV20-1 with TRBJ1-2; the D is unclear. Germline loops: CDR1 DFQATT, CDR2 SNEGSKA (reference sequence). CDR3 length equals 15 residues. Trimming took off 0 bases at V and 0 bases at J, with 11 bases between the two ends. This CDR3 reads CSARDVRVTNYGYTF. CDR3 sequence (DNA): TGCAGTGCTAGAGACGTCAGAGTAACTAACTATGGCTACACCTTC.

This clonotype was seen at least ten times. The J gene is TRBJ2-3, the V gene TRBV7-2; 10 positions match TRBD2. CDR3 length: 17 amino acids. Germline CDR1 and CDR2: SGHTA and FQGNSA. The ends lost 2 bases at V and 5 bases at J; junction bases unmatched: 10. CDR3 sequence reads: CASSLLFLAGVGDTQYF. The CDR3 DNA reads TGTGCCAGCAGCTTATTGTTTCTAGCGGGAGTTGGAGATACGCAGTATTTT.

The CDR3 here is CASSSGTGSNQPQHF. The CDR3, as DNA: TGTGCCAGCAGCTCGGGGACAGGGAGCAATCAGCCCCAGCATTTT. The rearrangement links TRBV7-8 to TRBJ1-5, with 9 bases aligning to TRBD1. This CDR3 region has 15 residues. V lost 4 bases and J lost 1; bases outside the gene matches: 2. Germline CDR1 is SGHVS and CDR2 is FQNEAQ. The full variable domain, completed using reference TRBV7-8 and TRBJ1-5, is GAGVSQSPRYKVAKRGQDVALRCDPISGHVSLFWYQQALGQGPEFLTYFQNEAQLDKSGLPSDRFFAERPEGSVSTLKIQRTQQEDSAVYLCASSSGTGSNQPQHFGDGTRLSIL.

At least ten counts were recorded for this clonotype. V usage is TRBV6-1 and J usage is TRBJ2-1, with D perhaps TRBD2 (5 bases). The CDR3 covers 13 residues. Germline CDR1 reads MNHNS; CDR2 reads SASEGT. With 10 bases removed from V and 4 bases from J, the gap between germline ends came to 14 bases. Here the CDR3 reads CATVSGSYNEQFF. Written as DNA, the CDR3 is TGTGCCACAGTGTCGGGGTCTTACAATGAGCAGTTCTTC.

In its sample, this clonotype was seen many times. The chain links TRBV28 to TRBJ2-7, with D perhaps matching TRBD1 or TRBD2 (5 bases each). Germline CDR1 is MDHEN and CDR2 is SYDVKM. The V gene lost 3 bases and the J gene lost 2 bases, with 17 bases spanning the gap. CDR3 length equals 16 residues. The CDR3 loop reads CASSLGLGRETYEQYF. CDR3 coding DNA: TGTGCCAGCAGTTTGGGGTTGGGACGAGAAACCTACGAGCAGTACTTC.

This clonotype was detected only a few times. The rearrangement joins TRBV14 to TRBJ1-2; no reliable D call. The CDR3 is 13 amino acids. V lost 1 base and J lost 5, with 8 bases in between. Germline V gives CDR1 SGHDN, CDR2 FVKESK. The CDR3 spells CASSQVALYGYTF. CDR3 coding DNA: TGTGCCAGCAGCCAAGTTGCCCTTTATGGCTACACCTTC.

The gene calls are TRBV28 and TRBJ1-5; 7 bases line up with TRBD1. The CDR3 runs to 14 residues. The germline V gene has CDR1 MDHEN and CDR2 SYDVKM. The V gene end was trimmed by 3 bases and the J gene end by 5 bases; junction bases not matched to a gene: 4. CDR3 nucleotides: TGTGCCAGCAGTTTGACAGGGCACCATCAGCCCCAGCATTTT. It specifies CASSLTGHHQPQHF.

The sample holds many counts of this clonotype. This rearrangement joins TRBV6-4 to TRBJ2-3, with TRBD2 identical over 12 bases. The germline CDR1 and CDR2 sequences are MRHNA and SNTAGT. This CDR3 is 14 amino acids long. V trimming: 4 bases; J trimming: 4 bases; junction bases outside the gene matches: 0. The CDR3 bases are TGTGCCAGCAGTGGGACTAGCGGGGCAGATACGCAGTATTTT. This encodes CASSGTSGADTQYF.

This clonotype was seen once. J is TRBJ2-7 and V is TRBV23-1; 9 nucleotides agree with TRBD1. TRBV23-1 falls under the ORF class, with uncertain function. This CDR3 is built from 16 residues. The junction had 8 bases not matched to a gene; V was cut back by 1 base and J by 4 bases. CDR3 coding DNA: TGCGCCAGCAGTCAATTGTGTGAGGGACAGGGTTACGAGCAGTACTTC. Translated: CASSQLCEGQGYEQYF.

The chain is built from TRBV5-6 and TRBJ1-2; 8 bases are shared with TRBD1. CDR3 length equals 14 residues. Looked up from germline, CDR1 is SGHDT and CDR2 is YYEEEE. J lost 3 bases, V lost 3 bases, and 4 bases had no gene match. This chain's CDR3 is CASSSTDRDYGYTF. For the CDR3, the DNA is TGTGCCAGCAGCTCGACGGACAGGGACTATGGCTACACCTTC. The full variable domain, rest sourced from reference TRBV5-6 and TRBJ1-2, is DAGVTQSPTHLIKTRGQQVTLRCSPKSGHDTVSWYQQALGQGPQFIFQYYEEEERQRGNFPDRFSGHQFPNYSSELNVNALLLGDSALYLCASSSTDRDYGYTFGSGTRLTVV.

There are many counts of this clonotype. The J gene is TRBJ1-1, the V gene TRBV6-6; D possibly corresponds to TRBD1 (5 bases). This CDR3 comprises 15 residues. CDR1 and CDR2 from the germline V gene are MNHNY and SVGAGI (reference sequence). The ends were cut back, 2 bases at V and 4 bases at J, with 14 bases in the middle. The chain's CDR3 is CASSYLTAGGTEAFF. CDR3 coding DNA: TGTGCCAGCAGTTACCTGACAGCCGGCGGCACTGAAGCTTTCTTT.

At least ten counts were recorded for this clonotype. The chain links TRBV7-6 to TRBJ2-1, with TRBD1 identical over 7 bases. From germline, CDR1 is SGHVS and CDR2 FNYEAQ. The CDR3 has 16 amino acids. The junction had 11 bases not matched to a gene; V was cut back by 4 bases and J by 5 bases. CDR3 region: CASSSQPLTGNNEQFF. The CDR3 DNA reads TGTGCCAGCAGCTCCCAGCCCTTGACAGGGAACAATGAGCAGTTCTTC.

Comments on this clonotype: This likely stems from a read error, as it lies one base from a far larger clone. The CDR3 spells CASSLREETQHF. The CDR3 region has the DNA TGTGCCAGCAGCCTTAGAGAAGAGACCCAGCACTTC. The rearrangement uses TRBV7-2 and TRBJ2-5, with D uncertain. The CDR3 consists of 12 residues. Germline V gene sequence: CDR1 SGHTA, CDR2 FQGNSA.

The DNA for the CDR3 is TGCGCCAGCAGCCAGGAAGGGACAGGCCCCCAGCCCCAGCATTTT. Translated, it gives CASSQEGTGPQPQHF. This chain links TRBV4-1 with TRBJ1-5; the match to TRBD1 covers 8 bases. The CDR3 has 15 amino acids. Trimming cost V 3 bases and J 7 bases; bases outside gene matches: 8. Looked up from germline, CDR1 is MGHRA and CDR2 is YSYEKL.

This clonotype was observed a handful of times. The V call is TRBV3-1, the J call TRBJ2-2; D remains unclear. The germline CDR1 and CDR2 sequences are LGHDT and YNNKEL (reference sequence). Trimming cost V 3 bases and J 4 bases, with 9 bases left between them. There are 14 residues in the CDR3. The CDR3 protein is CASSHGSGTGELFF. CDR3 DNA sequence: TGTGCCAGCAGCCACGGCAGTGGCACCGGGGAGCTGTTTTTT. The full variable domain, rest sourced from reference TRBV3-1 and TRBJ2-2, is DTAVSQTPKYLVTQMGNDKSIKCEQNLGHDTMYWYKQDSKKFLKIMFSYNNKELIINETVPNRFSPKSPDKAHLNLHINSLELGDSAVYFCASSHGSGTGELFFGEGSRLTVL.